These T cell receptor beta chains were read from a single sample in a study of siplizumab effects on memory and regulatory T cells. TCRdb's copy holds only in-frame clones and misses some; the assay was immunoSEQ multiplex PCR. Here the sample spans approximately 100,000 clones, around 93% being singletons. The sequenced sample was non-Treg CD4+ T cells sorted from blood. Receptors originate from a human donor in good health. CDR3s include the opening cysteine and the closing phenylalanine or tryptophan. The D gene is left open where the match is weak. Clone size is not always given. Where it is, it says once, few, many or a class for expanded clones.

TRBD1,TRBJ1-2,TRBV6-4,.,TGTGCCAGCAGTGCCTCCCAGGGGGCAGGAGGCTACACCTTC,CASSASQGAGGYTF
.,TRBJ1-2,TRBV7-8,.,TGTGCCAGCAGCTTAAGGGCAAGAGGGGCCATCGAAGCTGGCTACACCTTC,CASSLRARGAIEAGYTF
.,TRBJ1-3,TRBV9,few,TGTGCCAGCAGCCCCTCAACTGGAAACACCATATATTTT,CASSPSTGNTIYF
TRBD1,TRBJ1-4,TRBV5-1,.,TGCGCCAGTAGCTCGGGACAGGGGACGGAAAAACTGTTTTTT,CASSSGQGTEKLFF
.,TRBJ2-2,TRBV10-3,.,TGTGCCATCAGTGAGGGGGGTACGGGCACCGGGGAGCTGTTTTTT,CAISEGGTGTGELFF
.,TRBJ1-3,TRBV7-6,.,TGTGCCAGCAGCTTTATAATGACAGAAAACACCATATATTTT,CASSFIMTENTIYF
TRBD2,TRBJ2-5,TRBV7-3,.,TGTGCCAGCAGCCGCGGGGGGCCTCAAGAGACCCAGTACTTC,CASSRGGPQETQYF
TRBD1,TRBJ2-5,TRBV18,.,TGTGCCAGCTCACTATTCTCGCCGGGACAGGGGCAAGAGACCCAGTACTTC,CASSLFSPGQGQETQYF
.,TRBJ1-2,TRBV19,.,TGTGCCAGTAGTATTTTTCCCCGGGGTTATGGCTACACCTTC,CASSIFPRGYGYTF
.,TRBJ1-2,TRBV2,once,TGTGCCAGCAGCGGGGACGGTAACTATGGCTACACCTTC,CASSGDGNYGYTF
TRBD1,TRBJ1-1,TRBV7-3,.,TGTGCCAGCAGCTGGACAGGGGTCACTGAAGCTTTCTTT,CASSWTGVTEAFF
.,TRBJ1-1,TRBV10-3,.,TGTGCCATCAGTGAGGCGGTGGGGGTTTCCGAAGCTTTCTTT,CAISEAVGVSEAFF
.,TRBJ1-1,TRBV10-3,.,TGTGCCATCAGTGAGTCGTCGAACACTGAAGCTTTCTTT,CAISESSNTEAFF
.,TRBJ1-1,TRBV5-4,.,TGTGCCAGCAGCCCCCCGTCGGGAAGGAGGACTGAAGCTTTCTTT,CASSPPSGRRTEAFF
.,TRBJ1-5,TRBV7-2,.,TGTGCCAGCAGCCTGCAGGGGCGCAATCAGCCCCAGCATTTT,CASSLQGRNQPQHF
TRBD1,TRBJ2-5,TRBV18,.,TGTGCCAGCTCCGGGACAGGGGAGACCCAGTACTTC,CASSGTGETQYF
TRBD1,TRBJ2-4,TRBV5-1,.,TGCGCCAGCAGCTCGGGACAGGGTATGGACATTCAGTACTTC,CASSSGQGMDIQYF
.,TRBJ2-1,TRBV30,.,TGTGCCTGGAGTCCGGGGTCGAATGAGCAGTTCTTC,CAWSPGSNEQFF
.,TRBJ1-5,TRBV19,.,TGTGCCAGTAGTCCCCACAGGGTACCCCATATAGGGCGGCAGCCCCAGCATTTT,CASSPHRVPHIGRQPQHF
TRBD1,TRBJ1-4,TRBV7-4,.,TGTGCCAGCAGGGAGCGGACAGGGAATAAAGAAAAACTGTTTTTT,CASRERTGNKEKLFF
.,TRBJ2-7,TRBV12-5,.,TGTGCTAGTGGCCATAATGGGGCCTCCTACGAGCAGTACTTC,CASGHNGASYEQYF
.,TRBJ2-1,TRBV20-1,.,TGCAGTGCATATTATATGGGCCCGTTCTTC,CSAYYMGPFF
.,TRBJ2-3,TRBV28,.,TGTGCCAGCAGTCACACAGATACGCAGTATTTT,CASSHTDTQYF
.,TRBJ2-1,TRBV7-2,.,TGTGCCAGCAGAGTTAGTTCGGGGAATGAGCAGTTCTTC,CASRVSSGNEQFF
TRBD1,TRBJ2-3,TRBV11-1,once,TGTGCCAGCAGCCTACCGACAGGGTTGGGTACGCAGTATTTT,CASSLPTGLGTQYF
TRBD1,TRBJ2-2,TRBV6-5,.,TGTGCCAGCAGTTACGACAGGGCGAACACCGGGGAGCTGTTTTTT,CASSYDRANTGELFF